This TCR beta chain is from a study of graft-versus-host responses after intestinal transplantation. Assay used: immunoSEQ multiplex PCR; TCRdb lists only in-frame clones, some missing. The sample has more than 65,000 clones, around 91% seen once. This CDR3 is 14 amino acids long. The V end lost 2 bases, the J end lost 7 bases, and 12 bases lay between the germline ends. Germline V gene sequence: CDR1 MNHNS, CDR2 SASEGT. A note on this clone: What it binds is not known.

This chain uses TRBV6-1 with TRBJ1-5, with D possibly matching TRBD1 (5 bases). The material was unstimulated CD8+ T cells sorted from spleen or lymph node cells, obtained before intestinal transplant. This TCR derives from a human donor who received an intestinal transplant. CDR3 coding DNA: TGTGCCAGCAGTGAATCCCGGCACAGGCAGCCCCAGCATTTT. Its protein product is CASSESRHRQPQHF.